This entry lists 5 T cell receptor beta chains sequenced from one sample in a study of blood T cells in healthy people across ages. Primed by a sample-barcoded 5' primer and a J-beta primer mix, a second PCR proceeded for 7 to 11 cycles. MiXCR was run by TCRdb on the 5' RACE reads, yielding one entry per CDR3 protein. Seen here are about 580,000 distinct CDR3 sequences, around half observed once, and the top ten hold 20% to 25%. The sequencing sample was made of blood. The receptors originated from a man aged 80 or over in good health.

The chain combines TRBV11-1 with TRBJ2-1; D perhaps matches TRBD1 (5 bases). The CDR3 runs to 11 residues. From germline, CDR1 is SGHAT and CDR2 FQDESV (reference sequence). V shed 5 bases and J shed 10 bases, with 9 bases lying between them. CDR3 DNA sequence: TGTGCCAGCAGCATCCGGACAGAGCAGTTCTTC. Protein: CASSIRTEQFF.

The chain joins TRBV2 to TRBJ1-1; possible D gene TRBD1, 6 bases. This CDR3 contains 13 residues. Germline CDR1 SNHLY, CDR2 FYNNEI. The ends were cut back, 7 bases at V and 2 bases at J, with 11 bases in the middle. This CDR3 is CASTGQPNTEAFF. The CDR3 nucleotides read TGTGCCAGCACCGGACAGCCAAACACTGAAGCTTTCTTT.

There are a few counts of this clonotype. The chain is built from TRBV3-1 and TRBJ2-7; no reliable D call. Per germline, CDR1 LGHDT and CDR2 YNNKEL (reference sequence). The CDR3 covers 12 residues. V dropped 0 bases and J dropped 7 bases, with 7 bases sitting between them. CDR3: CASSQDLREQYF. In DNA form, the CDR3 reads TGTGCCAGCAGCCAAGATTTACGAGAGCAGTACTTC.

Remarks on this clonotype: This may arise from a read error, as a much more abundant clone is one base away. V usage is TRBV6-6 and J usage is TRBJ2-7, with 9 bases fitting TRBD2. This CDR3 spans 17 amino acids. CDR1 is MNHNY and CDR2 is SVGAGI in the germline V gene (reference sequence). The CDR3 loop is CACSYSLAGKSSYEQYF. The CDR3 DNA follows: TGTGCCTGCAGTTACTCTCTAGCGGGGAAGAGCTCCTACGAGCAGTACTTC.

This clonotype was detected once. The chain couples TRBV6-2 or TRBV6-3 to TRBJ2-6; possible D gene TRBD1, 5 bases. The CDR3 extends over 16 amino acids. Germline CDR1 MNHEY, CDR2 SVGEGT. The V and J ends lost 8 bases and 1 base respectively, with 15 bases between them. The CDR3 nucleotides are TGTGCCAGCCATGGCAGGGTATGGTCTGGGGCCAACGTCCTGACTTTC. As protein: CASHGRVWSGANVLTF.